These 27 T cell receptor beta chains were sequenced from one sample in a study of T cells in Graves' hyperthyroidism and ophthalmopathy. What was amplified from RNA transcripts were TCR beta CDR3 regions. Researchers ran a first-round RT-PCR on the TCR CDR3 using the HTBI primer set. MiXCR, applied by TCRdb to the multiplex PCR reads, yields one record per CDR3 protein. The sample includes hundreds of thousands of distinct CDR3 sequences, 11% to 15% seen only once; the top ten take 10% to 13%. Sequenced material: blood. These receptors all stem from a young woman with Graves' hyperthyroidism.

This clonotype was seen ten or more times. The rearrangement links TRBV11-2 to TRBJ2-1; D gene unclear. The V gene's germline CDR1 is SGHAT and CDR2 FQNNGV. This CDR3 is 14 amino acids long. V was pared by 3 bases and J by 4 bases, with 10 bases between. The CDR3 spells CASSLVVNYNEQFF. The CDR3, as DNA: TGTGCCAGCAGCTTGGTGGTAAATTACAATGAGCAGTTCTTC.

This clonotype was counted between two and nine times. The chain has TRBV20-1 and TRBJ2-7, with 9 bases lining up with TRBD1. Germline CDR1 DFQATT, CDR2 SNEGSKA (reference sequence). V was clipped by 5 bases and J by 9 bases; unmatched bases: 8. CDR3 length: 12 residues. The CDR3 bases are TGCAGTGCTTACACCTACAGGGGGCGGCAGTACTTC. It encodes CSAYTYRGRQYF.

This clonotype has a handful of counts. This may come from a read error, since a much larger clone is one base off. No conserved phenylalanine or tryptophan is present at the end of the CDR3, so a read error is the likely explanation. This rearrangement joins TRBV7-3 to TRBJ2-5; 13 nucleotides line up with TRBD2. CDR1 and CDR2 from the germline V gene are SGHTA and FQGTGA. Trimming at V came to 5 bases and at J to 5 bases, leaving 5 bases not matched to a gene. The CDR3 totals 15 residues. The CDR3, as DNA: TGTGCCAGCAGCGCAACTAGCGGGAGGGCTGAGACCCAGTACTCC. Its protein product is CASSATSGRAETQYS.

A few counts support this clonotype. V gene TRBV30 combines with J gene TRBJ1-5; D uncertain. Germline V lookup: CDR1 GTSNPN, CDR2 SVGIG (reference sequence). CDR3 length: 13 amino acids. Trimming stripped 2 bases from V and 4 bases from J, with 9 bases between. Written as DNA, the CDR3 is TGTGCCTGGAGTAAGGCCAGTAATCAGCCCCAGCATTTT. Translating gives CAWSKASNQPQHF.

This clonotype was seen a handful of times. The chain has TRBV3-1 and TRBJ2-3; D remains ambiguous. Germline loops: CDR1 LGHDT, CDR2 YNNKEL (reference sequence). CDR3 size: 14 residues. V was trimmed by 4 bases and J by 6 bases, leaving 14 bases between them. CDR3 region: CASSPKRLWDTQYF. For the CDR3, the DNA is TGTGCCAGCAGCCCTAAGCGCTTATGGGATACGCAGTATTTT.

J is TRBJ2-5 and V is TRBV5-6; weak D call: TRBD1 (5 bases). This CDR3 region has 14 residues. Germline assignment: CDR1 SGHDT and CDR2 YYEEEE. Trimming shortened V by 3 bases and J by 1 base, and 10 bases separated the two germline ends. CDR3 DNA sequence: TGTGCCAGCAGCTCTGTGGGGCCCCAAGAGACCCAGTACTTC. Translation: CASSSVGPQETQYF.

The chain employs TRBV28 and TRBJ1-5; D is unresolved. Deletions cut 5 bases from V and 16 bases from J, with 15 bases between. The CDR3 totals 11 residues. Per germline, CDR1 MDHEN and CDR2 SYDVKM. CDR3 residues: CASSREEDPHF. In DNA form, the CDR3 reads TGTGCCAGCAGTAGGGAGGAAGATCCACATTTT.

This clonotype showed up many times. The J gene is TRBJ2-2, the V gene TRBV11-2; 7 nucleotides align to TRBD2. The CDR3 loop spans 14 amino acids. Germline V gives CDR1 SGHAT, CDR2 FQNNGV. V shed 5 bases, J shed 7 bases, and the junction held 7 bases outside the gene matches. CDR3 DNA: TGTGCCAGCAGCCCTCCGCGGGGGATCGGGGAGCTGTTTTTT. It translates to CASSPPRGIGELFF.

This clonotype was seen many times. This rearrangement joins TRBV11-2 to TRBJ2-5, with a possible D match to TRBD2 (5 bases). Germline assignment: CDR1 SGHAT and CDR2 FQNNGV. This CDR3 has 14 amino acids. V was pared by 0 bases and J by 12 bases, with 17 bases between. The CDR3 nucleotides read TGTGCCAGCAGCTTAGAAGGCAGTCGGAGGCTGAAGTACTTC. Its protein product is CASSLEGSRRLKYF.

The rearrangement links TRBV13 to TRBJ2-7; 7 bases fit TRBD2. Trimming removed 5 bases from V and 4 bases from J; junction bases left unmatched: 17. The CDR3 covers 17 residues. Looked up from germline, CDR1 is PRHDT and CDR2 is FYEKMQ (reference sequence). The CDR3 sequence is CASSLPGGGSGRYEQYF. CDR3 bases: TGTGCCAGCAGCCTTCCGGGCGGGGGTAGCGGGCGTTACGAGCAGTACTTC.

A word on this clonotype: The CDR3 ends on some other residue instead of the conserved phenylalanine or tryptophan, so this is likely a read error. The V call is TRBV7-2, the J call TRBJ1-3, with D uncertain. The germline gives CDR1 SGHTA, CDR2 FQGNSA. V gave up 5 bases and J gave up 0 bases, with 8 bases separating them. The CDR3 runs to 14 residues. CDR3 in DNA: TGTGCCAGCAGCCCCGGAAACTCTGGAAACACCATATATTTA. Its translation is CASSPGNSGNTIYL.

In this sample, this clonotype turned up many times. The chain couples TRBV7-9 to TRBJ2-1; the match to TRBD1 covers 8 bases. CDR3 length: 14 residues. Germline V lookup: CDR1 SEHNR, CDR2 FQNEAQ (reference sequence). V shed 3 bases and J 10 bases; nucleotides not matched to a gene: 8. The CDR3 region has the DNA TGTGCCAGCAGCTTCCGTCCACAGGGGGGCGAGCAGTTCTTC. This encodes CASSFRPQGGEQFF. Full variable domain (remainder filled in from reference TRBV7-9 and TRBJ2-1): DTGVSQNPRHKITKRGQNVTFRCDPISEHNRLYWYRQTLGQGPEFLTYFQNEAQLEKSRLLSDRFSAERPKGSFSTLEIQRTEQGDSAMYLCASSFRPQGGEQFFGPGTRLTVL.

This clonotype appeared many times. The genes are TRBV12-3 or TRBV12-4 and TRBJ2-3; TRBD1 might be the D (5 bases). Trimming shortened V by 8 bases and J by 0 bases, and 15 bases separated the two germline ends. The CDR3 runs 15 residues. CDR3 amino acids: CASAPRQGSTDTQYF. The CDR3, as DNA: TGTGCCAGCGCCCCACGGCAGGGAAGCACAGATACGCAGTATTTT.

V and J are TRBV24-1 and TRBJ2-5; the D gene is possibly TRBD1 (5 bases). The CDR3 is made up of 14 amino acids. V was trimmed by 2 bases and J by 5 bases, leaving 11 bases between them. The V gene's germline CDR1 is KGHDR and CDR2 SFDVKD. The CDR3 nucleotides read TGTGCCACCAGTGATTCCAAGGGGCTGGAGACCCAGTACTTC. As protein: CATSDSKGLETQYF.

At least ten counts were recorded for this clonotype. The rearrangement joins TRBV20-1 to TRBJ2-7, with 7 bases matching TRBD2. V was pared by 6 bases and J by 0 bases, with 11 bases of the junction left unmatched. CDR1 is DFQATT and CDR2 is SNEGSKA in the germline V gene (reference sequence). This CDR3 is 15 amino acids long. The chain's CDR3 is CSATGLPFSSYEQYF. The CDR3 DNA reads TGCAGTGCCACGGGACTACCTTTTAGCTCCTACGAGCAGTACTTC.

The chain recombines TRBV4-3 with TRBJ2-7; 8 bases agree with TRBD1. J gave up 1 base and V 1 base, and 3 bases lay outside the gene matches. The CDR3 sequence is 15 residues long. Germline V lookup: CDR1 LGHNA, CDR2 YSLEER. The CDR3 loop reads CASSQVTGGSYEQYF. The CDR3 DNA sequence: TGCGCCAGCAGCCAAGTTACAGGGGGGTCCTACGAGCAGTACTTC.

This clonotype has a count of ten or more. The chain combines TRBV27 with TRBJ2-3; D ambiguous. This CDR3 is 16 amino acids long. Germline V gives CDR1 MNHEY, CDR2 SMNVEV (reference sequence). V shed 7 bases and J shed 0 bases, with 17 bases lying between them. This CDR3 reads CASKLGAHYSTDTQYF. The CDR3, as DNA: TGTGCCAGCAAACTCGGAGCGCACTATAGCACAGATACGCAGTATTTT.

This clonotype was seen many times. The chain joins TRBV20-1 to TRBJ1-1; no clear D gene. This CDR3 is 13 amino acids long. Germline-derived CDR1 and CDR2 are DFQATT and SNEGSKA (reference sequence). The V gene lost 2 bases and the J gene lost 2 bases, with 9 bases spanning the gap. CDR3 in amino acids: CSARPGINTEAFF. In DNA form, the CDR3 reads TGCAGTGCTAGACCCGGAATAAACACTGAAGCTTTCTTT.

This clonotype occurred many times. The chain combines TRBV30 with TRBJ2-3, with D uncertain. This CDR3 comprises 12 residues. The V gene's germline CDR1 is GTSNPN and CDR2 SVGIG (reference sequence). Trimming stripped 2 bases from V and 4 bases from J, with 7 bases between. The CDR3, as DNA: TGTGCCTGGAGTTGGGCCTCAGATACGCAGTATTTT. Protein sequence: CAWSWASDTQYF.

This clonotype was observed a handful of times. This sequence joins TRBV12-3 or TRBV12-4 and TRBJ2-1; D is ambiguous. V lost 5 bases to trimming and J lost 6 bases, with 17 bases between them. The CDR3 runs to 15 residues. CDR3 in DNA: TGTGCCAGCAGTGCTAGAAAGGTTTTGGGCAATGAGCAGTTCTTC. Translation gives CASSARKVLGNEQFF.

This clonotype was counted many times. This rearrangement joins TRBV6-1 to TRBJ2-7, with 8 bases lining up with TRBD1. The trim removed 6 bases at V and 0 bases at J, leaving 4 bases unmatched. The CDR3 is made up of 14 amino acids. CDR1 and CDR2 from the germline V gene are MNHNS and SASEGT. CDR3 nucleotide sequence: TGTGCCAGCAGCTGGACAGGGACCTCCTACGAGCAGTACTTC. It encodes CASSWTGTSYEQYF.

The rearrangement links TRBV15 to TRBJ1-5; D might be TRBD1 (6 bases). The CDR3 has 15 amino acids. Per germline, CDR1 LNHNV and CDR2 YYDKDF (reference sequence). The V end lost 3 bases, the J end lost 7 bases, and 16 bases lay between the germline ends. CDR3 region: CATSSGDTGDQPQHF. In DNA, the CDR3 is TGTGCCACCAGCAGTGGGGACACTGGAGACCAGCCCCAGCATTTT.

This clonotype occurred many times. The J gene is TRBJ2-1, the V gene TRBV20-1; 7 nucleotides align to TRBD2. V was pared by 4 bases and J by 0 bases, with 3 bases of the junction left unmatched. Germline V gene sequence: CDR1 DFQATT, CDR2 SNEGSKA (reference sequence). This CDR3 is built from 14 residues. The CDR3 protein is CSAMGGSSYNEQFF. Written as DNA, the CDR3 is TGCAGTGCTATGGGCGGGAGCTCCTACAATGAGCAGTTCTTC.

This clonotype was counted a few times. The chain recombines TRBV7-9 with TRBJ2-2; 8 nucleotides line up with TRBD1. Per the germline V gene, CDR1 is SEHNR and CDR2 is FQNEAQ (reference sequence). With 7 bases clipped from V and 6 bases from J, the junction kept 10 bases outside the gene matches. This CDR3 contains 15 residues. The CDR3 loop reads CASTTGQGMAGELFF. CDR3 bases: TGTGCCAGCACCACCGGACAGGGTATGGCCGGGGAGCTGTTTTTT.

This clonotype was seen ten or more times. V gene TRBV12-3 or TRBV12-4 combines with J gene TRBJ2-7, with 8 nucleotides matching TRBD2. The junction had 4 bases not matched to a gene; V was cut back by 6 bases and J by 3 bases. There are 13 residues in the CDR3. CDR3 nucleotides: TGTGCCAGCAGCAAGCGGGAGATCTACGAGCAGTACTTC. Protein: CASSKREIYEQYF.

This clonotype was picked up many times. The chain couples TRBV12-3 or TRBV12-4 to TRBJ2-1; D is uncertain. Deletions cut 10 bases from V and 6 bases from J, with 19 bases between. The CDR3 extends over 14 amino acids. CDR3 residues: CAISDGEFLNEQFF. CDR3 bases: TGTGCCATCTCCGACGGAGAGTTTCTCAATGAGCAGTTCTTC.

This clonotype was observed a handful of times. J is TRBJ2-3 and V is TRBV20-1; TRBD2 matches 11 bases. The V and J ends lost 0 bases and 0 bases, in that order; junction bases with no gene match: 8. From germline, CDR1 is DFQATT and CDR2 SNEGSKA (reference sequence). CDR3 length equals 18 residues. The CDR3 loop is CSARDFARTSGSTDTQYF. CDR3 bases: TGCAGTGCTAGAGATTTCGCCCGGACTAGCGGGAGCACAGATACGCAGTATTTT.